This TCR beta chain was documented in a study of shared clonotypes between healthy human individuals. Selected positively for CCR7 and CD45RO-negative, naive CD8 cells excluded terminally differentiated effector memory CD45RA+ cells. The donors, all of them Caucasian adults, lived in Nashville, Tennessee. TCRdb's table, derived via immunoSEQ multiplex PCR, lists solely in-frame clones and lacks some. The sample lists about 800,000 clones, 90% to 98% occurring once. Sequencing input: naive CD8+ T cells sorted from blood. The sequence was collected from a man aged 30-40 years in good health.

The CDR3 sequence is CASSRDAAYEQYF. CDR3 sequence (DNA): TGCGCCAGCAGCCGGGACGCTGCGTACGAGCAGTACTTC. The chain is built from TRBV5-1 and TRBJ2-7; either TRBD1 or TRBD2 may supply D (5 bases each). Trimming pared 4 bases from V and 4 bases from J, leaving 12 bases between. The CDR3 has 13 residues. Germline CDR1 and CDR2: SGHRS and YFSETQ.